This TCR beta chain was sequenced in a study of blood T cell repertoires in COVID-19. Across the study: Some COVID-19 samples were acute and others convalescent; all came from the United States, Italy and Spain. In each case, the material was cDNA or gDNA derived from T cells, B-cell-depleted T cells, or PBMCs.

CDR1 is SGHTA and CDR2 is FQGNSA in the germline V gene. Losses at the gene ends were 1 base for V and 4 bases for J; bases not matched to a gene: 4. The CDR3 totals 15 residues. As originally analysed: Amplification of reference gene primers provided the estimated nucleated cell counts. Sequencing used immunoSEQ multiplex PCR; TCRdb keeps in-frame clones, though not all of them. That table furnishes V, J and clone size, whereas the DNA furnished D and trimming. The table includes 99,000 or so clones, around 84% detected once. This chain links TRBV7-2 with TRBJ2-3; 8 nucleotides align to TRBD1. The sequenced sample consisted of peripheral blood. The receptor comes from a woman older than 75 with acute or convalescent COVID-19. In DNA form, the CDR3 reads TGTGCCAGCAGCTTAGGGGCAGGGGGCCCAGATACGCAGTATTTT. Translation: CASSLGAGGPDTQYF.